The 21 T cell receptor beta chains given below trace back to one sample, sequenced in a study of T cells after somatic rescue of genetic block. Clones were read by immunoSEQ multiplex PCR, and TCRdb kept only the in-frame ones, dropping some. The repertoire holds about 8,000 clones, with roughly 80% as singletons. The sequenced material came from peripheral blood mononuclear cells (PBMCs). These receptors all stem from a boy younger than 18.

The chain joins TRBV11-1 to TRBJ2-4; TRBD2 aligns across 14 bases. The CDR3 extends over 18 amino acids. Per the germline V gene, CDR1 is SGHAT and CDR2 is FQDESV (reference sequence). V was pared by 5 bases and J by 8 bases, with 14 bases of the junction left unmatched. The chain's CDR3 is CASSHNRGLAGVGDIQYF. The CDR3 nucleotides read TGTGCCAGCAGCCACAATCGGGGACTAGCGGGAGTAGGGGACATTCAGTACTTC.

DNA for the CDR3: TGCGCCAGCAACAACAGGGGGGGAAGTGAAGCTTTCTTT. This encodes CASNNRGGSEAFF. The chain combines TRBV5-1 with TRBJ1-1; TRBD1 matches at 8 bases. The CDR3 is 13 residues long. Unmatched junction bases numbered 8, after V lost 6 bases and J lost 7 bases. Germline-derived CDR1 and CDR2 are SGHRS and YFSETQ.

To note about this clone: The sample holds other DNA sequences that translate to the same CDR3. V is TRBV27 and J is TRBJ2-7, with 9 bases lining up with TRBD1. The V segment lost 3 bases and the J segment 3 bases; nucleotides outside the gene matches: 3. The CDR3 is 14 amino acids. CDR1 is MNHEY and CDR2 is SMNVEV in the germline V gene (reference sequence). The CDR3 coding sequence is TGTGCCAGCAGTTTTTCGGGACAGGGCTACGAGCAGTACTTC. It is translated as CASSFSGQGYEQYF.

This chain joins TRBV6-6 and TRBJ1-1, with TRBD1 as a possible D gene (6 bases). The CDR3 is 14 amino acids. Germline V lookup: CDR1 MNHNY, CDR2 SVGAGI (reference sequence). The V end was cut by 5 bases, the J end by 2 bases, with 12 bases between. The CDR3 coding sequence is TGTGCCAGCAGTCCCGGGACACTAAACACTGAAGCTTTCTTT. Its translation is CASSPGTLNTEAFF.

The rearrangement joins TRBV5-4 to TRBJ2-7; D possibly uses TRBD1 or TRBD2 (6 bases each). V was clipped by 7 bases and J by 3 bases, with 17 bases between them. In germline, CDR1 is SGHNT, CDR2 YYREEE (reference sequence). The CDR3 length is 14 residues. The CDR3 is CASGIQGGSYEQYF. CDR3 sequence (DNA): TGTGCCAGCGGCATACAGGGAGGAAGCTACGAGCAGTACTTC.

V usage is TRBV6-5 and J usage is TRBJ1-2, with D unclear. This CDR3 has 16 amino acids. Per germline, CDR1 MNHEY and CDR2 SVGAGI. Between the trimmed V and J ends, which lost 2 bases and 0 bases, there was a span of 13 bases. The CDR3 bases are TGTGCCAGCAGTTACCTCCCCGGACCCGCTAACTATGGCTACACCTTC. Translated: CASSYLPGPANYGYTF.

The chain carries TRBV7-2 and TRBJ2-5; the D is unclear. Germline CDR1 and CDR2: SGHTA and FQGNSA. Trimming left V 4 bases short and J 3 bases short, with 6 bases between. The CDR3 totals 12 residues. The CDR3 loop reads CASSSSEETQYF. The CDR3 DNA reads TGTGCCAGCAGCTCCTCGGAAGAGACCCAGTACTTC. The whole variable domain, filled in from reference TRBV7-2 and TRBJ2-5, reads GAGVSQSPSNKVTEKGKDVELRCDPISGHTALYWYRQSLGQGLEFLIYFQGNSAPDKSGLPSDRFSAERTGGSVSTLTIQRTQQEDSAVYLCASSSSEETQYFGPGTRLLVL.

The chain carries TRBV5-1 and TRBJ1-4; D perhaps matches TRBD1 (6 bases). Trimming removed 4 bases from V and 3 bases from J, with 10 bases in between. The CDR3 covers 14 residues. Per germline, CDR1 SGHRS and CDR2 YFSETQ. The CDR3 sequence is CASSPDSPNEKLFF. In nucleotides, the CDR3 is TGCGCCAGCAGCCCGGACAGCCCTAATGAAAAACTGTTTTTT.

This sequence joins TRBV7-2 and TRBJ1-1, with 8 bases that match TRBD1. This CDR3 region has 14 residues. Germline V gene data show CDR1 as SGHTA and CDR2 as FQGNSA. With 5 bases clipped from V and 11 bases from J, the junction kept 13 bases outside the gene matches. The DNA of the CDR3 is TGTGCCAGCAGCCCTACTCTAGGACAGGGTGAGGCTTTCTTT. It codes for CASSPTLGQGEAFF.

This chain joins TRBV5-6 and TRBJ2-7; TRBD2 is a possible D gene (6 bases). Trimming took 4 bases from V and 3 from J, leaving 8 bases between them. CDR1 and CDR2 from the germline V gene are SGHDT and YYEEEE. The CDR3 spans 12 residues. CDR3 sequence reads: CASSLGGYEQYF. For the CDR3, the DNA is TGTGCCAGCAGCCTGGGGGGCTACGAGCAGTACTTC.

V and J are TRBV25-1 and TRBJ1-4, with D possibly matching TRBD1 (6 bases). Trimming took 1 base from V and 6 from J, leaving 15 bases between them. Per germline, CDR1 MGHDK and CDR2 SYGVNS. This CDR3 region has 16 residues. The CDR3 sequence is CASSEWDSGVDEKLFF. The CDR3 DNA is TGTGCCAGCAGTGAATGGGACTCAGGGGTTGATGAAAAACTGTTTTTT.

V usage is TRBV10-3 and J usage is TRBJ2-7; TRBD2 agrees at 11 bases. The germline gives CDR1 ENHRY, CDR2 SYGVKD. Trimming at V came to 6 bases and at J to 3 bases, leaving 7 bases not matched to a gene. The CDR3 loop spans 15 amino acids. CDR3: CAIRKTSGIFYEQYF. Written as DNA, the CDR3 is TGTGCCATCAGGAAGACTAGCGGGATCTTCTACGAGCAGTACTTC.

This clone occurred once. The J gene is TRBJ2-1, the V gene TRBV11-3, with D uncertain. V dropped 1 base and J dropped 8 bases, with 6 bases sitting between them. The CDR3 has 12 residues. Per germline, CDR1 SGHNT and CDR2 YENEEA. CDR3 in DNA: TGTGCCAGCAGCTTAGTGCCGCATGAGCAGTTCTTC. Translation: CASSLVPHEQFF.

This clone was detected once. The CDR3 DNA sequence: TGCGCCAGCAGCTTGCACAGGGGGAACACTGAAGCTTTCTTT. It is translated as CASSLHRGNTEAFF. This chain links TRBV5-1 with TRBJ1-1; 7 bases are a match to TRBD1. Trimming removed 1 base from V and 1 base from J; junction bases left unmatched: 1. Germline assignment: CDR1 SGHRS and CDR2 YFSETQ. CDR3 length: 14 residues. Variable domain in full (rest from reference TRBV5-1 and TRBJ1-1): KAGVTQTPRYLIKTRGQQVTLSCSPISGHRSVSWYQQTPGQGLQFLFEYFSETQRNKGNFPGRFSGRQFSNSRSEMNVSTLELGDSALYLCASSLHRGNTEAFFGQGTRLTVV.

J is TRBJ1-2 and V is TRBV25-1; D remains ambiguous. The CDR3 covers 14 residues. Trimming took off 0 bases at V and 9 bases at J, with 14 bases between the two ends. Germline V CDR1 and CDR2: MGHDK, SYGVNS. Written as DNA, the CDR3 is TGTGCCAGCAGTGAATACAACGGGGATCTGAGCTACACCTTC. Translating it yields CASSEYNGDLSYTF.

This chain connects TRBV28 to TRBJ2-1; D remains unclear. Trimming cost V 10 bases and J 8 bases, with 9 bases left between them. Per germline, CDR1 MDHEN and CDR2 SYDVKM. CDR3 size: 10 residues. The CDR3 DNA is TGTGCCACCCGGTGGGATGAGCAGTTCTTC. This codes for CATRWDEQFF.

A note on this clone: Compared with germline, one end of the junction differs, possibly owing to a read error. The rearrangement uses TRBV7-3 and TRBJ2-3, with 8 bases matching TRBD1. The CDR3 contains 13 residues. Germline V CDR1 and CDR2: SGHTA, FQGTGA. The CDR3 nucleotides read TGTGCCAGCAGCCTAACAGGGGGAGATACGCAGTATTTT. Encoded protein: CASSLTGGDTQYF.

J is TRBJ2-1 and V is TRBV28; 7 positions agree with TRBD2. V was clipped by 4 bases and J by 10 bases; unmatched bases: 13. The CDR3 spans 15 residues. Germline CDR1 and CDR2: MDHEN and SYDVKM. The DNA of the CDR3 is TGTGCCAGCAGTTCCAGGGACTATATTACTTGGGAGCAGTTCTTC. Protein sequence: CASSSRDYITWEQFF. Together with reference TRBV28 and TRBJ2-1, the CDR3 gives the full variable domain: DVKVTQSSRYLVKRTGEKVFLECVQDMDHENMFWYRQDPGLGLRLIYFSYDVKMKEKGDIPEGYSVSREKKERFSLILESASTNQTSMYLCASSSRDYITWEQFFGPGTRLTVL.

This clone has only a few counts. The chain couples TRBV5-7 to TRBJ2-2; a possible D gene is TRBD1 (6 bases). TRBV5-7 is known as an ORF, though its function is uncertain. This CDR3 contains 17 residues. Trimming removed 5 bases from V and 0 bases from J, with 17 bases in between. The CDR3 DNA follows: TGTGCCAGCAGATTCGGCCAGGGGCCCTCGAACACCGGGGAGCTGTTTTTT. The encoded protein is CASRFGQGPSNTGELFF.

In its sample, this clone was seen once. The J gene is TRBJ1-1, the V gene TRBV7-2, with D perhaps TRBD1 (5 bases). Germline CDR1 reads SGHTA; CDR2 reads FQGNSA. V gave up 4 bases and J gave up 10 bases, with 10 bases separating them. CDR3 length: 11 amino acids. This CDR3 reads CASSSGFGAFF. The CDR3 DNA reads as TGTGCCAGCAGCTCAGGGTTTGGAGCTTTCTTT. The full variable domain, completed using reference TRBV7-2 and TRBJ1-1, is GAGVSQSPSNKVTEKGKDVELRCDPISGHTALYWYRQSLGQGLEFLIYFQGNSAPDKSGLPSDRFSAERTGGSVSTLTIQRTQQEDSAVYLCASSSGFGAFFGQGTRLTVV.

The chain links TRBV7-2 to TRBJ2-7; 8 nucleotides align to TRBD1. Germline V CDR1 and CDR2: SGHTA, FQGNSA. This CDR3 has 15 amino acids. V was clipped by 6 bases and J by 4 bases; unmatched bases: 11. CDR3 bases: TGTGCCAGCAGTTCACAACAGGGGGAACAGTACGAGCAGTACTTC. This translates into CASSSQQGEQYEQYF.